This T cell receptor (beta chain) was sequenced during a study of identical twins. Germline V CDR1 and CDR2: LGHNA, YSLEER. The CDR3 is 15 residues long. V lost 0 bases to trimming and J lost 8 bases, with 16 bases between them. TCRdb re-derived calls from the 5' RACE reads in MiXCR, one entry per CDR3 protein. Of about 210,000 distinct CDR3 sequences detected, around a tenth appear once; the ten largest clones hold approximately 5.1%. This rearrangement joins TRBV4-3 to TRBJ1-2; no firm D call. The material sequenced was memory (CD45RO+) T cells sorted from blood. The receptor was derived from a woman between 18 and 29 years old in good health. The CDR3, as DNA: TGCGCCAGCAGCCAAGAGAGGAGGATAACTAGGGGCTACACCTTC. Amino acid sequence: CASSQERRITRGYTF.